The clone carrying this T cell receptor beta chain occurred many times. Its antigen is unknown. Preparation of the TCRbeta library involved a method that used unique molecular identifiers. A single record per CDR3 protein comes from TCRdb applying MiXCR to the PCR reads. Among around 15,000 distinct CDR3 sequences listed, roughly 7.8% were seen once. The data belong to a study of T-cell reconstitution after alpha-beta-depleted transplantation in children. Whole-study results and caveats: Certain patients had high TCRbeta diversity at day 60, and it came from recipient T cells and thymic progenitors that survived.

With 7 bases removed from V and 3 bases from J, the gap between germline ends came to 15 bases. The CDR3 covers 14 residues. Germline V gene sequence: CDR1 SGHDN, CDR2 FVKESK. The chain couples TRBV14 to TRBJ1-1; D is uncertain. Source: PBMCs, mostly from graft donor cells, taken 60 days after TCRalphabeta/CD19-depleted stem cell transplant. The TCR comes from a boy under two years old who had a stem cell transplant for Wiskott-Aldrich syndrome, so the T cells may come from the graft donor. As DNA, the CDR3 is TGTGCCAGCAAACCTCGAAACACGGACACTGAAGCTTTCTTT. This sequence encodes CASKPRNTDTEAFF.